This TCR beta chain was sequenced for a study of blood T cells in healthy people across ages. Study-wide findings and caveats: The study found more naive CD4+ cells and higher diversity in long-lived than aged donors.

Worth noting for this clonotype: Its antigen is as yet unknown.

This CDR3 comprises 17 residues. The germline gives CDR1 LNHDA, CDR2 SQIVND (reference sequence). Losses at the gene ends were 4 bases for V and 0 bases for J; bases not matched to a gene: 9. Then a second PCR, running about 6 to 12 cycles, was carried out with a sample-barcoded 5' primer and a J-beta primer mix. TCRdb recomputed calls from the 5' RACE reads with MiXCR, one row per CDR3 protein. This sample yields hundreds of thousands of distinct CDR3 sequences, of which around a quarter are seen a single time; approximately 3.5% belongs to the top ten. In addition, the sample was reused for a study of T cells of mothers and their children.

The sequenced sample consisted of blood. This clonotype originated in a boy younger than 10 in good health. The chain has TRBV19 and TRBJ1-5, with 7 bases that match TRBD1. CDR3 loop: CASSTLEGQLSNQPQHF. The CDR3 bases are TGTGCCAGTAGTACTCTCGAGGGACAGCTTAGCAATCAGCCCCAGCATTTT.